The 17 T cell receptor beta chains given below trace back to one sample, sequenced in a study of cytomegalovirus exposure and HLA in healthy donors. Researchers ran the PCR with 60 Vbeta and 13 Jbeta primers. The table came from immunoSEQ multiplex PCR; TCRdb's copy has only in-frame clones and leaves some out. The sample has 100,000 to 150,000 clones. Sequencing used PBMCs. The receptor set was obtained from a woman aged 40 to 49 in good health and CMV-seronegative.

V is TRBV7-9 and J is TRBJ1-4; D may be TRBD1 (5 bases). This CDR3 contains 14 residues. Per the germline V gene, CDR1 is SEHNR and CDR2 is FQNEAQ (reference sequence). V lost 1 base and J lost 8, with 11 bases in between. CDR3 sequence (DNA): TGTGCCAGCAGCTTAGAACACCAGGGAGAAAAACTGTTTTTT. Amino acids: CASSLEHQGEKLFF.

This chain uses TRBV7-8 with TRBJ1-2; D is perhaps TRBD1 (6 bases). CDR3 length: 15 residues. Germline V gene lookup returns CDR1 SGHVS and CDR2 FQNEAQ. Trimming pared 5 bases from V and 4 bases from J, leaving 17 bases between. The CDR3 region has the DNA TGTGCCAGCAGCATACGTTTACAGGGACCCTATGGCTACACCTTC. Its protein is CASSIRLQGPYGYTF.

This chain uses TRBV6-1 with TRBJ2-7; TRBD2 aligns across 14 bases. The trim removed 6 bases at V and 7 bases at J, leaving 2 bases unmatched. Germline values: CDR1 MNHNS, CDR2 SASEGT. The CDR3 spans 13 residues. The chain's CDR3 is CASRTSGGGEQYF. The CDR3 DNA reads TGTGCCAGCAGGACTAGCGGGGGGGGAGAGCAGTACTTC.

The V and J genes are TRBV19 and TRBJ1-4; weak D call: TRBD1 (5 bases). The V and J ends lost 7 bases and 2 bases respectively, with 14 bases between them. This CDR3 is built from 15 residues. Germline V CDR1 and CDR2: LNHDA, SQIVND (reference sequence). The CDR3 here is CASNPPGGTNEKLFF. CDR3 DNA sequence: TGTGCCAGTAACCCCCCCGGGGGGACTAATGAAAAACTGTTTTTT.

The V gene is TRBV6-6, the J gene TRBJ2-2, with unresolved D. The CDR3 has 14 residues. The germline V gene has CDR1 MNHNY and CDR2 SVGAGI (reference sequence). With 6 bases removed from V and 1 base from J, the gap between germline ends came to 9 bases. The CDR3 region has the DNA TGTGCCAGCAGCCCTCCAGGGAACACCGGGGAGCTGTTTTTT. This sequence encodes CASSPPGNTGELFF.

This rearrangement joins TRBV9 to TRBJ2-5; TRBD2 matches at 16 bases. Germline CDR1 reads SGDLS; CDR2 reads YYNGEE. V was clipped by 4 bases and J by 2 bases; unmatched bases: 2. The CDR3 consists of 16 residues. The CDR3 loop reads CASSLGLAGGQETQYF. The CDR3 DNA follows: TGTGCCAGCAGCCTGGGACTAGCGGGGGGGCAAGAGACCCAGTACTTC.

The chain links TRBV5-1 to TRBJ1-1; 7 bases are a match to TRBD1. The CDR3 is 15 residues long. Germline CDR1 SGHRS, CDR2 YFSETQ. V lost 4 bases to trimming and J lost 0 bases; unmatched junction nucleotides: 6. The chain's CDR3 is CASSRGTVMNTEAFF. DNA for the CDR3: TGCGCCAGCAGCCGAGGGACAGTGATGAACACTGAAGCTTTCTTT.

The chain employs TRBV29-1 and TRBJ1-1; D gene uncertain. Germline V lookup: CDR1 SQVTM, CDR2 ANQGSEA. The V gene lost 7 bases and the J gene lost 1 base, with 7 bases spanning the gap. The CDR3 is made up of 11 amino acids. CDR3 sequence (DNA): TGCAGCGACGGAGGGAACACTGAAGCTTTCTTT. This gives the protein CSDGGNTEAFF.

The chain uses TRBV2 and TRBJ2-4; 7 bases match TRBD1. Per germline, CDR1 SNHLY and CDR2 FYNNEI. V shed 4 bases and J 1 base; nucleotides not matched to a gene: 4. The CDR3 covers 15 residues. DNA of the CDR3: TGTGCCAGCAGTGGAGGACAGGACGCCAAAAACATTCAGTACTTC. Translation gives CASSGGQDAKNIQYF.

This chain connects TRBV4-2 to TRBJ2-3; TRBD2 matches at 9 bases. This CDR3 spans 17 amino acids. CDR1 is LGHNA, CDR2 YNFKEQ, per germline. Trimming at V came to 0 bases and at J to 0 bases, leaving 4 bases not matched to a gene. Here the CDR3 DNA reads TGTGCCAGCAGCCAAGATAGCGGGGGAGCTAGCACAGATACGCAGTATTTT. The encoded protein is CASSQDSGGASTDTQYF.

The chain combines TRBV7-3 with TRBJ1-1; TRBD1 aligns across 7 bases. The CDR3 runs to 14 residues. Germline CDR1 SGHTA, CDR2 FQGTGA. V shed 7 bases, J shed 1 base, and the junction held 6 bases outside the gene matches. The CDR3 DNA sequence: TGTGCCAGCAACCACAGGGGCCCGAACACTGAAGCTTTCTTT. This encodes CASNHRGPNTEAFF.

The chain recombines TRBV14 with TRBJ1-1; D ambiguous. The CDR3 totals 13 residues. V lost 1 base, J lost 2 bases, and 5 bases lay in between. Germline V gene lookup returns CDR1 SGHDN and CDR2 FVKESK. The DNA for the CDR3 is TGTGCCAGCAGCCAAGCCCTAAACACTGAAGCTTTCTTT. Amino acids: CASSQALNTEAFF.

V and J are TRBV7-2 and TRBJ1-6; D is unclear. The CDR3 loop spans 12 amino acids. V was pared by 6 bases and J by 11 bases, with 11 bases between. Germline CDR1 is SGHTA and CDR2 is FQGNSA. The DNA of the CDR3 is TGTGCCAGCAGTTTTACTAACCCACCCCTCCACTTT. It specifies CASSFTNPPLHF.

V gene TRBV10-2 combines with J gene TRBJ2-5; 8 bases fit TRBD1. The V segment lost 7 bases and the J segment 5 bases; nucleotides outside the gene matches: 3. Germline V gene data show CDR1 as WSHSY and CDR2 as SAAADI. The CDR3 spans 12 residues. The CDR3 region has the DNA TGCGCCAGCAACCAGGGGGCTGAGACCCAGTACTTC. Translated: CASNQGAETQYF.

The chain has TRBV9 and TRBJ2-3, with 8 bases aligning to TRBD2. V shed 5 bases and J 2 bases; nucleotides not matched to a gene: 7. This CDR3 has 15 residues. Germline V gene lookup returns CDR1 SGDLS and CDR2 YYNGEE. CDR3 protein: CASSLAGGLTDTQYF. CDR3 DNA: TGTGCCAGCAGTCTGGCGGGGGGACTCACAGATACGCAGTATTTT.

The chain has TRBV9 and TRBJ2-3; TRBD1 might be the D (5 bases). Between the trimmed V and J ends, which lost 0 bases and 4 bases, there was a span of 9 bases. The CDR3 contains 14 residues. CDR1 and CDR2 from the germline V gene are SGDLS and YYNGEE. The CDR3 loop is CASSVGQYADTQYF. CDR3 bases: TGTGCCAGCAGCGTAGGACAGTACGCAGATACGCAGTATTTT.

The CDR3 here is CASRLNTGDNQPQHF. In DNA, the CDR3 is TGTGCCAGCAGGCTAAACACAGGGGACAATCAGCCCCAGCATTTT. The chain joins TRBV27 to TRBJ1-5; the match to TRBD1 covers 7 bases. V dropped 6 bases and J dropped 3; count of bases not matched to a gene: 8. The CDR3 extends over 15 amino acids. Germline V gene sequence: CDR1 MNHEY, CDR2 SMNVEV (reference sequence).